Shown below are 25 T cell receptor beta chains from a single sample sequenced in a study of shared clonotypes between healthy human individuals. CD8 cells regarded as naive lacked CD45RO, were positively chosen for CCR7, and omitted terminally differentiated effector memory CD45RA+ cells. Clones were sequenced by immunoSEQ multiplex PCR, and TCRdb holds only the in-frame ones, with some missing. The sample consists of about 2.1 million clones, about 93% of them appearing once. Sequenced input: naive CD8+ T cells from PBMCs. The receptors stem from a man aged 18 to 35 in good health. Some clones in this sample may be carry-over from other donors' samples.

V and J are TRBV21-1 and TRBJ1-1. TRBV21-1 is a known pseudogene. CDR3 length: 16 residues. The CDR3 DNA reads as TGTGCCAGCATGGGCCTCCAACGGGGCCTAAACACTGAAGCTTTCTTT. This encodes CASMGLQRGLNTEAFF.

The rearrangement links TRBV5-1 to TRBJ2-7, with D possibly TRBD1 on 6 matching bases. Per germline, CDR1 SGHRS and CDR2 YFSETQ. The CDR3 has 15 amino acids. V lost 5 bases and J lost 1, with 16 bases in between. In nucleotides, the CDR3 is TGCGCCAGCAGAGAACTTGTAGGGGGATCCTACGAGCAGTACTTC. Protein: CASRELVGGSYEQYF.

This rearrangement joins TRBV11-2 to TRBJ2-7; 7 nucleotides align to TRBD1. This CDR3 spans 13 amino acids. Germline V gene data show CDR1 as SGHAT and CDR2 as FQNNGV. Unmatched junction bases numbered 3, after V lost 6 bases and J lost 1 base. CDR3 amino acids: CASRDRSSYEQYF. The DNA for the CDR3 is TGTGCCAGCAGGGACAGGAGTTCCTACGAGCAGTACTTC.

V usage is TRBV4-3 and J usage is TRBJ2-3; D uncertain. CDR3 length: 13 residues. The germline V gene has CDR1 LGHNA and CDR2 YSLEER. Trimming shortened V by 0 bases and J by 6 bases, and 7 bases separated the two germline ends. The CDR3 sequence is CASSQDVTDTQYF. In DNA form, the CDR3 reads TGCGCCAGCAGCCAAGATGTAACGGATACGCAGTATTTT.

This clone was seen only once. V is TRBV10-3 and J is TRBJ2-2; either TRBD1 or TRBD2 may fit D (5 bases each). The V end lost 4 bases, the J end lost 9 bases, and 9 bases lay between the germline ends. Germline lookup yields CDR1 ENHRY and CDR2 SYGVKD. The CDR3 is 12 residues long. This chain's CDR3 is CAISGDARELFF. CDR3 DNA sequence: TGTGCCATCAGTGGGGACGCCCGGGAGCTGTTTTTT.

This clone was found once. This chain links TRBV6-5 with TRBJ2-1; TRBD1 matches 7 bases. CDR1 and CDR2 from the germline V gene are MNHEY and SVGAGI. After removal of 0 bases from V and 7 bases from J, the junction contained 3 bases not matched to a gene. The CDR3 spans 14 residues. This CDR3 reads CASSYSSRGNEQFF. CDR3 DNA sequence: TGTGCCAGCAGTTACTCGAGCAGGGGGAATGAGCAGTTCTTC.

V and J are TRBV11-2 and TRBJ1-1; TRBD1 is a possible D gene (6 bases). The V end was cut by 5 bases, the J end by 1 base, with 8 bases between. CDR3 length: 13 residues. Germline assignment: CDR1 SGHAT and CDR2 FQNNGV. The CDR3 DNA reads as TGTGCCAGCAGCCTACAGGGGAACACTGAAGCTTTCTTT. Translation: CASSLQGNTEAFF.

The V call is TRBV30, the J call TRBJ2-7; D uncertain. Looked up from germline, CDR1 is GTSNPN and CDR2 is SVGIG (reference sequence). This CDR3 has 13 residues. V was shortened by 2 bases and J by 2 bases, with 10 bases between the two germline ends. CDR3 DNA: TGTGCCTGGAGTTTCGGGTCCACCTACGAGCAGTACTTC. The encoded protein is CAWSFGSTYEQYF.

The V and J genes are TRBV7-9 and TRBJ1-2; 8 bases are shared with TRBD1. CDR1 is SEHNR, CDR2 FQNEAQ, per germline (reference sequence). V lost 4 bases and J lost 6; bases outside the gene matches: 10. CDR3 size: 15 residues. CDR3 in DNA: TGTGCCAGCAGCTCGAACAAGGACAGGGTAGATGGCTACACCTTC. Protein sequence: CASSSNKDRVDGYTF.

This rearrangement joins TRBV4-1 to TRBJ1-6; no clear D gene. This CDR3 has 17 residues. The germline V gene encodes CDR1 MGHRA and CDR2 YSYEKL. Trimming cost V 1 base and J 9 bases, with 19 bases left between them. CDR3 DNA: TGCGCCAGCAGCCAAGCCACCCTTGATGGGGTGGTTTCACCCCTCCACTTT. This gives the protein CASSQATLDGVVSPLHF.

V is TRBV6-5 and J is TRBJ1-1; no firm D call. CDR1 MNHEY and CDR2 SVGAGI come from the germline V gene. V lost 3 bases and J 8 bases, leaving 7 bases between the germline ends. This CDR3 has 11 residues. Here the CDR3 reads CASSYPFEAFF. The CDR3 DNA sequence: TGTGCCAGCAGTTATCCATTCGAAGCTTTCTTT.

V and J are TRBV11-2 and TRBJ2-3; D not resolved. CDR1 is SGHAT, CDR2 FQNNGV, per germline. There are 17 residues in the CDR3. The germline V and J ends were trimmed by 5 bases and 1 base, with 19 bases remaining between them. DNA of the CDR3: TGTGCCAGCAGCCCCCCTCGAACTTCCACGGGCACAGATACGCAGTATTTT. This translates into CASSPPRTSTGTDTQYF.

The V call is TRBV5-4, the J call TRBJ2-7; TRBD1 matches at 7 bases. V dropped 1 base and J dropped 3; count of bases not matched to a gene: 7. CDR3 size: 15 residues. CDR1 SGHNT and CDR2 YYREEE come from the germline V gene (reference sequence). CDR3 sequence reads: CASSLPNGTDYEQYF. CDR3 DNA sequence: TGTGCCAGCAGCTTGCCAAACGGGACAGACTACGAGCAGTACTTC.

The chain uses TRBV7-6 and TRBJ2-7; D may be TRBD1 or TRBD2 (5 bases each). Germline V gene sequence: CDR1 SGHVS, CDR2 FNYEAQ. Trimming cost V 5 bases and J 1 base, with 18 bases left between them. The CDR3 has 16 residues. The CDR3 sequence is CASSESPGTASYEQYF. DNA for the CDR3: TGTGCCAGCAGCGAGAGTCCCGGGACGGCGTCCTACGAGCAGTACTTC.

The rearrangement uses TRBV4-3 and TRBJ2-1; no reliable D call. Germline CDR1 and CDR2: LGHNA and YSLEER. The CDR3 contains 13 residues. V was clipped by 1 base and J by 4 bases, with 5 bases between them. The CDR3: CASSQGSYNEQFF. DNA of the CDR3: TGCGCCAGCAGCCAAGGTTCATACAATGAGCAGTTCTTC.

The chain is built from TRBV19 and TRBJ2-2; D is ambiguous. Germline CDR1 LNHDA, CDR2 SQIVND (reference sequence). Trimming cost V 3 bases and J 7 bases, with 12 bases left between them. This CDR3 is built from 14 residues. The CDR3 DNA reads as TGTGCCAGTAGTATTAACTCGGCGGTCGGGGAGCTGTTTTTT. Its protein is CASSINSAVGELFF.

Only a few counts were recorded for this clone. The rearrangement uses TRBV4-1 and TRBJ1-5; TRBD1 matches at 8 bases. V dropped 0 bases and J dropped 6; count of bases not matched to a gene: 4. The CDR3 totals 15 residues. CDR1 is MGHRA, CDR2 YSYEKL, per germline. CDR3 protein: CASSQDRGRGQPQHF. CDR3 nucleotides: TGCGCCAGCAGCCAAGACAGGGGGCGCGGTCAGCCCCAGCATTTT.

V gene TRBV28 combines with J gene TRBJ1-6; D not resolved. In germline, CDR1 is MDHEN, CDR2 SYDVKM. Deletions cut 6 bases from V and 7 bases from J, with 10 bases between. The CDR3 is 13 amino acids. CDR3 nucleotide sequence: TGTGCCAGCAGCTGGGTCCCAAATTCACCCCTCCACTTT. Encoded protein: CASSWVPNSPLHF.

The rearrangement links TRBV5-6 to TRBJ2-7; D is undetermined. CDR1 and CDR2 from the germline V gene are SGHDT and YYEEEE. CDR3 length: 12 amino acids. Trimming cost V 4 bases and J 5 bases, with 10 bases left between them. CDR3 nucleotide sequence: TGTGCCAGCAGCATGAATCGCGACGAGCAGTACTTC. This translates into CASSMNRDEQYF. Drawing the rest from reference TRBV5-6 and TRBJ2-7, the complete variable domain is DAGVTQSPTHLIKTRGQQVTLRCSPKSGHDTVSWYQQALGQGPQFIFQYYEEEERQRGNFPDRFSGHQFPNYSSELNVNALLLGDSALYLCASSMNRDEQYFGPGTRLTVT.

V usage is TRBV19 and J usage is TRBJ1-4; D not resolved. CDR3 length: 14 residues. Germline-derived CDR1 and CDR2 are LNHDA and SQIVND (reference sequence). V lost 5 bases and J 8 bases, leaving 15 bases between the germline ends. CDR3 in DNA: TGTGCCAGTAGTCCCCCGCGACGACAAGAAAAACTGTTTTTT. Translated, it gives CASSPPRRQEKLFF.

The chain uses TRBV28 and TRBJ2-1; D perhaps matches TRBD2 (6 bases). Between the trimmed V and J ends, which lost 3 bases and 8 bases, there was a span of 20 bases. CDR1 is MDHEN and CDR2 is SYDVKM in the germline V gene. The length of the CDR3 is 16 residues. The CDR3 DNA is TGTGCCAGCAGTTTGCCCTCGGGGGACTTAGTCGATGAGCAGTTCTTC. Translated: CASSLPSGDLVDEQFF.

This clone was recorded once. The chain joins TRBV5-1 to TRBJ2-1, with D perhaps given as TRBD1 or TRBD2 (7 bases each). This CDR3 is 17 amino acids long. Looked up from germline, CDR1 is SGHRS and CDR2 is YFSETQ. V lost 5 bases, J lost 0 bases, and 18 bases lay in between. CDR3 loop: CASRAGGDRVSYNEQFF. The DNA for the CDR3 is TGCGCCAGCAGGGCAGGGGGGGACAGAGTCTCCTACAATGAGCAGTTCTTC.

V usage is TRBV2 and J usage is TRBJ2-1; 7 bases align to TRBD2. Germline V gene sequence: CDR1 SNHLY, CDR2 FYNNEI. This CDR3 has 16 residues. V trimming: 7 bases; J trimming: 5 bases; junction bases outside the gene matches: 14. The CDR3 is CASTLVLAEGDNEQFF. CDR3 nucleotide sequence: TGTGCCAGCACTCTCGTCCTAGCGGAAGGGGACAATGAGCAGTTCTTC.

This clone was seen only a few times. Different DNA sequences within this sample yield the same CDR3. This chain links TRBV9 with TRBJ2-7; 14 nucleotides align to TRBD2. The CDR3 is 15 residues long. Trimming took 3 bases from V and 3 from J; bases not matched to a gene: 2. Per germline, CDR1 SGDLS and CDR2 YYNGEE. CDR3 sequence (DNA): TGTGCCAGCAGCGCCGGGACTAGCGGGAGCTACGAGCAGTACTTC. It translates to CASSAGTSGSYEQYF.

The chain carries TRBV7-7 and TRBJ2-7; D is undetermined. V dropped 3 bases and J dropped 1 base, with 7 bases sitting between them. CDR3 size: 13 residues. The germline CDR1 and CDR2 sequences are SSHAT and FNYEAQ (reference sequence). CDR3 region: CASSFRLSYEQYF. In DNA form, the CDR3 reads TGTGCCAGCAGCTTCCGTTTATCCTACGAGCAGTACTTC.